Sequencing of this T cell receptor beta chain was carried out in a study of cytomegalovirus exposure and HLA in healthy donors. Points from the study as a whole: In an earlier analysis, about 87% or about 30%: the productive usage of most TCR beta V segments. Later analysis suggested most CMV-associated TCR beta chains were HLA-restricted.

Germline loops: CDR1 SGHRS, CDR2 YFSETQ. V gave up 1 base and J gave up 0 bases, with 9 bases separating them. The CDR3 covers 15 residues. Amplification used 60 Vbeta primers and 13 Jbeta primers. Assay used: immunoSEQ multiplex PCR; TCRdb lists only in-frame clones, some missing. The sample consists of more than 100,000 clones, over 50% of them appearing once. The donors, nominally healthy at sampling, likely had unrecorded immune exposures. Notes on this clone: The antigen remains undetermined.

The receptor was derived from a woman in her thirties or forties in good health and CMV-seropositive. Sequencing used PBMCs. The rearrangement joins TRBV5-1 to TRBJ2-3; possible D gene TRBD2, 5 bases. The CDR3 DNA sequence: TGCGCCAGCAGCTTGAGCGGTCCTAGCACAGATACGCAGTATTTT. Protein: CASSLSGPSTDTQYF.